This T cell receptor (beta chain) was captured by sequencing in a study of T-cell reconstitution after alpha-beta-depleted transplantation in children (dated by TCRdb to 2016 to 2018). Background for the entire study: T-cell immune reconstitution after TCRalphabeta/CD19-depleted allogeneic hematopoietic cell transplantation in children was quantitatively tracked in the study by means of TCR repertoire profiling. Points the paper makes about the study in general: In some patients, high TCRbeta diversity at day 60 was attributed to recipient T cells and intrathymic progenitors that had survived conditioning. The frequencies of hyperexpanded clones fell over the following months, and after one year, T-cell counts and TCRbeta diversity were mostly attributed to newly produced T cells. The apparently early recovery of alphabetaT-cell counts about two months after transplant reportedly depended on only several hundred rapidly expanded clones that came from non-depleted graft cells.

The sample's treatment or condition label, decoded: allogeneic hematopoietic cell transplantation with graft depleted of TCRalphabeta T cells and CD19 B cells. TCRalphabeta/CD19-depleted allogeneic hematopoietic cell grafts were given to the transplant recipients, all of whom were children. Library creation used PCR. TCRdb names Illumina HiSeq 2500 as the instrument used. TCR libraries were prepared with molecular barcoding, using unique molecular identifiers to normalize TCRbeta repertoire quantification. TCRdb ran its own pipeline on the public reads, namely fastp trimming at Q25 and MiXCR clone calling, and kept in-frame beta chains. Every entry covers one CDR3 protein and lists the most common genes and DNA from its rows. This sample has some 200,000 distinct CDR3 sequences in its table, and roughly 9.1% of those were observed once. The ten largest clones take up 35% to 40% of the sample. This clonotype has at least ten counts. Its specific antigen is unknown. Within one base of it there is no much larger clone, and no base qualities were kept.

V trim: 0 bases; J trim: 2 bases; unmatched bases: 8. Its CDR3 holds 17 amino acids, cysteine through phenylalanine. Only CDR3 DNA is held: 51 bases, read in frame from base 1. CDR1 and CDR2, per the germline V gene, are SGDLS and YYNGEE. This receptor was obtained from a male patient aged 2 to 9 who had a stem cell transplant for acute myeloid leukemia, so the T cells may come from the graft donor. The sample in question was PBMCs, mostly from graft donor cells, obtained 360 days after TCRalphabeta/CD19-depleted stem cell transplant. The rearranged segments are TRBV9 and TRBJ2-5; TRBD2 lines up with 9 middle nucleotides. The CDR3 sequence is CASSVDTAGGLQETQYF. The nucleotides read TGTGCCAGCAGCGTAGATACAGCGGGGGGTTTACAAGAGACCCAGTACTTC.